These T cell receptor beta chains were read from a single sample in a study of early T cells in non-severe SARS-CoV-2 infection. Via MiXCR, TCRdb re-called the 5' RACE reads, giving one row per CDR3 protein. The data contain around 68,000 distinct CDR3 sequences, roughly an eighth of them seen just once; the ten biggest clones take up approximately 1.4%. The source was whole blood, collected at baseline. These receptors originate from an adult who was a healthcare worker with PCR-confirmed SARS-CoV-2 infection or an uninfected control (not recorded which). Both conserved end residues are part of each CDR3. The order of the fields is D gene, J gene, V gene, CDR3 protein. D genes are given only for firm matches.

d_call: .; j_call: TRBJ2-2; v_call: TRBV20-1; cdr3_aa: CSARPTNTGELFF
d_call: .; j_call: TRBJ1-2; v_call: TRBV18; cdr3_aa: CASSSGTDYGYTF
d_call: .; j_call: TRBJ2-7; v_call: TRBV7-2; cdr3_aa: CASSQASERIYEQYF
d_call: TRBD1; j_call: TRBJ2-3; v_call: TRBV24-1; cdr3_aa: CATSESGTGATDTQYF
d_call: .; j_call: TRBJ2-1; v_call: TRBV14; cdr3_aa: CASSQAGPRNEQFF
d_call: .; j_call: TRBJ2-7; v_call: TRBV6-5; cdr3_aa: CASSYARGGEQYF
d_call: TRBD2; j_call: TRBJ2-7; v_call: TRBV7-2; cdr3_aa: CASSLEASGTPYEQYF
d_call: .; j_call: TRBJ1-6; v_call: TRBV5-6; cdr3_aa: CASSSVYYNSPLHF
d_call: TRBD1; j_call: TRBJ2-2; v_call: TRBV13; cdr3_aa: CASSLGTGSTGELFF
d_call: .; j_call: TRBJ2-2; v_call: TRBV6-2/TRBV6-3; cdr3_aa: CASSQPETGELFF
d_call: TRBD1; j_call: TRBJ2-4; v_call: TRBV5-4; cdr3_aa: CASSLWGTGSIQYF
d_call: .; j_call: TRBJ2-7; v_call: TRBV6-2/TRBV6-3; cdr3_aa: CASSYFESYEQYF
d_call: .; j_call: TRBJ2-3; v_call: TRBV6-2/TRBV6-3; cdr3_aa: CASSYSNVGPDTQYF
d_call: TRBD1; j_call: TRBJ2-1; v_call: TRBV28; cdr3_aa: CASSLTPTGANEQFF
d_call: .; j_call: TRBJ1-5; v_call: TRBV19; cdr3_aa: CASREQGVSNQPQHF
d_call: .; j_call: TRBJ2-5; v_call: TRBV4-3; cdr3_aa: CASSHGGGTYQETQYF
d_call: .; j_call: TRBJ2-7; v_call: TRBV6-2/TRBV6-3; cdr3_aa: CATERSPEQYF
d_call: .; j_call: TRBJ2-7; v_call: TRBV18; cdr3_aa: CASSFDGGMASYEQYF
d_call: TRBD1; j_call: TRBJ1-1; v_call: TRBV5-1; cdr3_aa: CASSLAGGENTEAFF
d_call: TRBD1; j_call: TRBJ1-2; v_call: TRBV2; cdr3_aa: CASRDRGGDGYTF
d_call: .; j_call: TRBJ2-3; v_call: TRBV6-2/TRBV6-3; cdr3_aa: CASRPTGSGDTQYF
d_call: TRBD2; j_call: TRBJ2-3; v_call: TRBV7-2; cdr3_aa: CASRALRRDYFSGTDTQYF
d_call: .; j_call: TRBJ2-1; v_call: TRBV19; cdr3_aa: CASSLAAGVTEQFF
d_call: .; j_call: TRBJ2-3; v_call: TRBV9; cdr3_aa: CASSVEWGGTTDTQYF
d_call: TRBD1; j_call: TRBJ1-5; v_call: TRBV24-1; cdr3_aa: CATSARGQGNNQPQHF
d_call: .; j_call: TRBJ1-2; v_call: TRBV12-3/TRBV12-4; cdr3_aa: CASSRTTSRGYGYTF
d_call: .; j_call: TRBJ1-4; v_call: TRBV4-3; cdr3_aa: CASSSSTNEKLFF
d_call: .; j_call: TRBJ1-1; v_call: TRBV29-1; cdr3_aa: CSVDRMGTEAFF
d_call: TRBD2; j_call: TRBJ2-3; v_call: TRBV6-4; cdr3_aa: CASRGVAGGMDTQYF
d_call: TRBD2; j_call: TRBJ2-3; v_call: TRBV18; cdr3_aa: CASSPLSGGSTDTQYF
d_call: TRBD2; j_call: TRBJ2-4; v_call: TRBV13; cdr3_aa: CASSPPQGGKAKNIQYF
d_call: TRBD1; j_call: TRBJ1-1; v_call: TRBV5-1; cdr3_aa: CASSLTGDTEAFF
d_call: TRBD2; j_call: TRBJ2-1; v_call: TRBV5-1; cdr3_aa: CASSPTSGSPHEQFF
d_call: .; j_call: TRBJ1-1; v_call: TRBV5-5; cdr3_aa: CASSLLPGESRGAFF
d_call: TRBD2; j_call: TRBJ2-1; v_call: TRBV13; cdr3_aa: CASSLGTSGEYNEQFF
d_call: .; j_call: TRBJ2-3; v_call: TRBV5-1; cdr3_aa: CASSLGGGLTDTQYF
d_call: TRBD2; j_call: TRBJ2-2; v_call: TRBV3-1; cdr3_aa: CASSQLAEELFF
d_call: TRBD2; j_call: TRBJ2-7; v_call: TRBV12-3/TRBV12-4; cdr3_aa: CASSGGAETFPVYEQYF
d_call: .; j_call: TRBJ2-3; v_call: TRBV5-4; cdr3_aa: CASSLAGSTDTQYF
d_call: .; j_call: TRBJ1-1; v_call: TRBV20-1; cdr3_aa: CSARDLGAVNTEAFF
d_call: .; j_call: TRBJ2-7; v_call: TRBV28; cdr3_aa: CASSLISYEQYF
d_call: TRBD1; j_call: TRBJ1-2; v_call: TRBV6-2/TRBV6-3; cdr3_aa: CASRPLDRANYGYTF
d_call: .; j_call: TRBJ2-7; v_call: TRBV12-3/TRBV12-4; cdr3_aa: CASSLARDYEQYF
d_call: .; j_call: TRBJ2-1; v_call: TRBV14; cdr3_aa: CASSLVGYGNEQFF
d_call: .; j_call: TRBJ2-1; v_call: TRBV25-1; cdr3_aa: CASSGKQGNEQFF
d_call: TRBD1; j_call: TRBJ1-1; v_call: TRBV28; cdr3_aa: CASRTEQGTEAFF
d_call: TRBD1; j_call: TRBJ1-1; v_call: TRBV13; cdr3_aa: CASSFRQGNTEAFF
d_call: .; j_call: TRBJ2-3; v_call: TRBV20-1; cdr3_aa: CSAPQGVLDTQYF